One sample yielded the 18 T cell receptor beta chains listed below, sequenced in a study of T-cell memory formation after mild COVID-19. TCRdb reprocessed the 5' RACE reads with MiXCR, giving one entry per CDR3 protein. The top ten hold roughly 45% of the sample, which has 50,000 to 60,000 distinct CDR3 sequences, approximately 30% seen once. The specimen sequenced was PBMCs or a T cell subset sorted from them (not recorded which). The receptors derive from a man aged 18-30 years who had mild COVID-19 (a few samples of this study predate the infection). Cell type and time point are not known.

CDR3 nucleotide sequence: TGCAGTGCTAGAGATGACTACGAGCAGTACTTC. It encodes CSARDDYEQYF. The V and J genes are TRBV20-1 and TRBJ2-7; D not certain. Germline CDR1 reads DFQATT; CDR2 reads SNEGSKA (reference sequence). The CDR3 consists of 11 residues. V lost 0 bases to trimming and J lost 3 bases, with 3 bases between them.

This clonotype was picked up a small number of times. This rearrangement joins TRBV7-2 to TRBJ2-5, with D possibly matching TRBD2 (6 bases). The V and J ends lost 6 bases and 4 bases respectively, with 18 bases between them. Germline loops: CDR1 SGHTA, CDR2 FQGNSA. This CDR3 contains 15 residues. The CDR3 protein is CASSLLGGVIETQYF. In DNA form, the CDR3 reads TGTGCCAGCAGTTTACTGGGCGGGGTCATAGAGACCCAGTACTTC.

This clonotype was counted many times. The V gene is TRBV6-4, the J gene TRBJ2-3; 10 bases map to TRBD2. The CDR3 consists of 15 residues. Germline V CDR1 and CDR2: MRHNA, SNTAGT. V gave up 3 bases and J gave up 2 bases; unmatched junction bases: 2. This CDR3 reads CASSESGGATDTQYF. The CDR3 nucleotides are TGTGCCAGCAGTGAAAGCGGGGGGGCCACAGATACGCAGTATTTT.

The chain has TRBV4-2 and TRBJ2-2; 7 bases align to TRBD1. The germline gives CDR1 LGHNA, CDR2 YNFKEQ. The CDR3 loop spans 13 amino acids. The CDR3 spells CAISGGPTGELFF. The CDR3 DNA sequence: TGTGCTATCTCAGGGGGACCAACCGGGGAGCTGTTTTTT.

This clonotype was counted between two and nine times. This chain joins TRBV9 and TRBJ2-1; 10 bases agree with TRBD1. CDR1 SGDLS and CDR2 YYNGEE come from the germline V gene. CDR3 length: 14 amino acids. J lost 6 bases, V lost 6 bases, and 6 bases had no gene match. CDR3 nucleotides: TGTGCCAGCAACCAGGGACAGGGGCTCAATGAGCAGTTCTTC. Protein: CASNQGQGLNEQFF.

This clonotype was counted between two and nine times. The J gene is TRBJ2-3, the V gene TRBV6-5; 10 bases align to TRBD2. Germline CDR1 and CDR2: MNHEY and SVGAGI. This CDR3 spans 17 amino acids. V was clipped by 1 base and J by 1 base; unmatched bases: 5. CDR3 sequence reads: CASSYFLAGAGTDTQYF. CDR3 sequence (DNA): TGTGCCAGCAGTTACTTTCTAGCGGGGGCGGGCACAGATACGCAGTATTTT.

The CDR3 DNA follows: TGTGCCAGCAGCCACGGGGGTGAGCAGTACGTC. Translation gives CASSHGGEQYV. The chain recombines TRBV7-9 with TRBJ2-7, with D possibly TRBD2 on 6 matching bases. Deletions cut 5 bases from V and 7 bases from J, with 9 bases between. The germline V gene has CDR1 SEHNR and CDR2 FQNEAQ (reference sequence). This CDR3 is 11 amino acids long.

This chain joins TRBV12-3 or TRBV12-4 and TRBJ2-5, with TRBD1 identical over 8 bases. The V segment lost 5 bases and the J segment 4 bases; nucleotides outside the gene matches: 9. This CDR3 contains 15 residues. The CDR3 is CASSRRGRYRETQYF. The DNA of the CDR3 is TGTGCCAGCAGTCGCAGGGGGCGTTATAGAGAGACCCAGTACTTC.

This clonotype turned up a few times. The chain combines TRBV28 with TRBJ1-5; 7 nucleotides match TRBD1. The CDR3 runs 17 residues. The germline V gene has CDR1 MDHEN and CDR2 SYDVKM. With 1 base clipped from V and 1 base from J, the junction kept 7 bases outside the gene matches. The CDR3 DNA is TGTGCCAGCAGTTTATTAACAGGGGCAGGGAGCAATCAGCCCCAGCATTTT. Amino acid sequence: CASSLLTGAGSNQPQHF.

This clonotype was counted a few times. The chain combines TRBV5-5 with TRBJ2-4, with a tentative D call TRBD1 (5 bases). The CDR3 is 15 residues long. The V and J ends lost 7 bases and 1 base respectively, with 15 bases between them. Germline V CDR1 and CDR2: SGHKS, YYEKEE (reference sequence). The CDR3 sequence is CASGDSQVAKNIQYF. The CDR3 coding sequence is TGTGCCAGCGGTGACAGCCAAGTCGCCAAAAACATTCAGTACTTC.

The chain is built from TRBV11-2 and TRBJ2-3; D tentatively fits TRBD1 or TRBD2 (5 bases each). The CDR3 runs to 15 residues. Germline V CDR1 and CDR2: SGHAT, FQNNGV. Trimming stripped 6 bases from V and 3 bases from J, with 16 bases between. CDR3 protein: CASRMGTRRTDTQYF. The CDR3 coding sequence is TGTGCCAGCAGGATGGGGACGAGGAGGACAGATACGCAGTATTTT. Supplemented by reference TRBV11-2 and TRBJ2-3, the full variable domain reads EAGVAQSPRYKIIEKRQSVAFWCNPISGHATLYWYQQILGQGPKLLIQFQNNGVVDDSQLPKDRFSAERLKGVDSTLKIQPAKLEDSAVYLCASRMGTRRTDTQYFGPGTRLTVL.

This clonotype was observed a handful of times. This rearrangement joins TRBV4-3 to TRBJ2-1; no clear D. CDR3 size: 14 residues. From germline, CDR1 is LGHNA and CDR2 YSLEER. The V gene lost 0 bases and the J gene lost 7 bases, with 10 bases spanning the gap. The chain's CDR3 is CASSQDRQVNEQFF. For the CDR3, the DNA is TGCGCCAGCAGCCAAGATCGGCAGGTTAATGAGCAGTTCTTC.

This clonotype was found a few times. CDR3 sequence (DNA): TGTGCCAGCAGTTACGGTCGGAACACCGGGGAGCTGTTTTTT. This encodes CASSYGRNTGELFF. J is TRBJ2-2 and V is TRBV6-5; D unclear. Germline V lookup: CDR1 MNHEY, CDR2 SVGAGI. The CDR3 totals 14 residues. V lost 2 bases, J lost 1 base, and 5 bases lay in between.

This clonotype was seen many times. This rearrangement joins TRBV6-1 to TRBJ2-1; 15 bases match TRBD2. This CDR3 comprises 17 residues. V shed 6 bases and J 0 bases; nucleotides not matched to a gene: 3. In germline, CDR1 is MNHNS, CDR2 SASEGT. The CDR3, as DNA: TGTGCCAGCAGGGGACTAGCGGGGGGAAGCTCCTACAATGAGCAGTTCTTC. Protein product: CASRGLAGGSSYNEQFF.

The gene calls are TRBV5-5 and TRBJ2-2, with TRBD2 as a possible D gene (5 bases). The CDR3 consists of 15 residues. Trimming took off 4 bases at V and 4 bases at J, with 14 bases between the two ends. Germline lookup yields CDR1 SGHKS and CDR2 YYEKEE (reference sequence). In DNA, the CDR3 is TGTGCCAGCAGCATGGGCCCGGCGGGCACCGGGGAGCTGTTTTTT. This gives the protein CASSMGPAGTGELFF.

V is TRBV28 and J is TRBJ2-3; TRBD1 matches 7 bases. CDR1 is MDHEN, CDR2 SYDVKM, per germline. There are 15 residues in the CDR3. The V gene end was trimmed by 3 bases and the J gene end by 1 base; junction bases not matched to a gene: 4. In DNA, the CDR3 is TGTGCCAGCAGTTTGTTGACAGGGCGCACAGATACGCAGTATTTT. Residues: CASSLLTGRTDTQYF. Full variable domain (remainder filled in from reference TRBV28 and TRBJ2-3): DVKVTQSSRYLVKRTGEKVFLECVQDMDHENMFWYRQDPGLGLRLIYFSYDVKMKEKGDIPEGYSVSREKKERFSLILESASTNQTSMYLCASSLLTGRTDTQYFGPGTRLTVL.

This clonotype turned up a few times. The chain links TRBV4-1 to TRBJ1-3; D ambiguous. Between the trimmed V and J ends, which lost 2 bases and 3 bases, there was a span of 11 bases. Germline-derived CDR1 and CDR2 are MGHRA and YSYEKL. There are 15 residues in the CDR3. The CDR3 spells CASSQTPDRGNTIYF. DNA of the CDR3: TGCGCCAGCAGCCAAACCCCCGACCGTGGAAACACCATATATTTT.

The rearrangement uses TRBV5-1 and TRBJ2-7; TRBD1 matches at 7 bases. Unmatched junction bases numbered 12, after V lost 3 bases and J lost 0 bases. Germline V gene sequence: CDR1 SGHRS, CDR2 YFSETQ. CDR3 length: 17 residues. The CDR3 loop reads CASSSNPGQPSSYEQYF. CDR3 coding DNA: TGCGCCAGCAGCTCCAACCCGGGACAGCCAAGCTCCTACGAGCAGTACTTC.